A single sample is the source of the 9 T cell receptor beta chains below, sequenced in a study of T-cell memory formation after mild COVID-19. TCRdb analysed the 5' RACE reads with MiXCR anew, one entry per CDR3 protein. The sample has about 410,000 distinct CDR3 sequences; 20% to 30% are singletons. Material: PBMCs or a T cell subset sorted from them (not recorded which). These receptors all come from an adult woman who had mild COVID-19 (a few samples of this study predate the infection). Cell type and time point are not known.

This chain links TRBV9 with TRBJ1-4; no clear D gene. The germline V and J ends were trimmed by 0 bases and 1 base, with 7 bases remaining between them. The CDR3 is 15 amino acids. Germline V gene lookup returns CDR1 SGDLS and CDR2 YYNGEE. CDR3 residues: CASSVAGRTNEKLFF. The CDR3 nucleotides are TGTGCCAGCAGCGTAGCTGGGAGAACTAATGAAAAACTGTTTTTT.

To note about this clonotype: The germline gene is not matched at one end of the junction; a read error may be the cause. CDR3 bases: TGCGCCAGCAGCTTGATGACTAGCGGGAGCATAGATACGCAGTATTTT. It encodes CASSLMTSGSIDTQYF. The chain is built from TRBV5-1 and TRBJ2-3, with 12 bases fitting TRBD2. Germline V lookup: CDR1 SGHRS, CDR2 YFSETQ. The CDR3 loop spans 16 amino acids.

This clonotype was detected once. The chain couples TRBV4-2 to TRBJ1-5; 8 bases are shared with TRBD1. This CDR3 has 17 amino acids. With 2 bases clipped from V and 3 bases from J, the junction kept 9 bases outside the gene matches. Germline loops: CDR1 LGHNA, CDR2 YNFKEQ. The DNA of the CDR3 is TGTGCCAGCAGCCAACCCGGACAGGGTAGCTACAATCAGCCCCAGCATTTT. It translates to CASSQPGQGSYNQPQHF.

The rearrangement joins TRBV20-1 to TRBJ2-2, with TRBD2 identical over 9 bases. The trim removed 0 bases at V and 4 bases at J, leaving 12 bases unmatched. The CDR3 covers 18 residues. Germline V gives CDR1 DFQATT, CDR2 SNEGSKA (reference sequence). CDR3 in amino acids: CSARDTRLLAGGTGELFF. CDR3 DNA: TGCAGTGCTAGAGATACTCGTTTACTAGCGGGCGGCACCGGGGAGCTGTTTTTT.

This clonotype was observed a handful of times. V is TRBV5-4 and J is TRBJ1-6; D ambiguous. The CDR3 loop spans 14 amino acids. V was pared by 3 bases and J by 7 bases, with 11 bases between. CDR1 is SGHNT, CDR2 YYREEE, per germline (reference sequence). Written as DNA, the CDR3 is TGTGCCAGCAGCTCGGTGGCGGAGAATTCACCCCTCCACTTT. It is translated as CASSSVAENSPLHF. Together with reference TRBV5-4 and TRBJ1-6, the CDR3 gives the full variable domain: ETGVTQSPTHLIKTRGQQVTLRCSSQSGHNTVSWYQQALGQGPQFIFQYYREEENGRGNFPPRFSGLQFPNYSSELNVNALELDDSALYLCASSSVAENSPLHFGNGTRLTVT.

V and J are TRBV20-1 and TRBJ2-5, with TRBD1 identical over 7 bases. V lost 8 bases to trimming and J lost 5 bases; unmatched junction nucleotides: 11. This CDR3 region has 13 residues. Germline CDR1 is DFQATT and CDR2 is SNEGSKA (reference sequence). The CDR3: CSTLGGARETQYF. The CDR3 DNA is TGCAGTACTTTAGGGGGCGCCCGGGAGACCCAGTACTTC.

This clonotype was observed a few times. The V call is TRBV7-9, the J call TRBJ2-4; weak D call: TRBD1 (6 bases). CDR1 and CDR2 (germline): SEHNR, FQNEAQ (reference sequence). CDR3 length equals 16 residues. The germline V and J ends were trimmed by 2 bases and 0 bases, with 11 bases remaining between them. The DNA of the CDR3 is TGTGCCAGCAGCTTACAGCAGGGGCCAGCCAAAAACATTCAGTACTTC. This codes for CASSLQQGPAKNIQYF.

The V and J genes are TRBV24-1 and TRBJ2-7; D is possibly TRBD2 (5 bases). The CDR3 has 11 residues. From germline, CDR1 is KGHDR and CDR2 SFDVKD. V shed 9 bases and J shed 6 bases, with 11 bases lying between them. CDR3 sequence reads: CATGERGEQYF. CDR3 DNA: TGTGCCACCGGGGAGCGTGGCGAGCAGTACTTC.

In this sample, this clonotype turned up a few times. This sequence joins TRBV12-3 or TRBV12-4 and TRBJ2-3; 13 nucleotides align to TRBD2. The CDR3 has 16 residues. The J segment lost 4 bases and the V segment lost 6 bases, leaving 7 bases of the junction unmatched. The CDR3 bases are TGTGCCAGCAGGCTTGAACTAGCGGGAGGGGCAGATACGCAGTATTTT. It codes for CASRLELAGGADTQYF.